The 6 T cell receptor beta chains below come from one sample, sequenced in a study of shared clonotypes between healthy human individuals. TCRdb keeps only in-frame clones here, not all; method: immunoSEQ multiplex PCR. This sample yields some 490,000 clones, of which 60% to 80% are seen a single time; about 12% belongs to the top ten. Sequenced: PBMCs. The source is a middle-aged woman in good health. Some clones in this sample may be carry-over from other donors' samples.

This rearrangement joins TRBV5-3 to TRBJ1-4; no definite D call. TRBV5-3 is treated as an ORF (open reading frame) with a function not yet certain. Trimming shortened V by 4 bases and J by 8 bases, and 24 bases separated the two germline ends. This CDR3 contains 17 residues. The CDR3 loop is CARSLFSPGSRSEKLFF. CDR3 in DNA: TGTGCCAGAAGCCTGTTCAGTCCCGGGAGTAGATCAGAAAAACTGTTTTTT.

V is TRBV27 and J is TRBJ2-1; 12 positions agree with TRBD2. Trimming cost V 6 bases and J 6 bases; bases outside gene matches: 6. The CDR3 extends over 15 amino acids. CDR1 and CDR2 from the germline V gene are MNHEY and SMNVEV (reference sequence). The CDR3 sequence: CASRLTSGRTNEQFF. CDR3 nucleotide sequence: TGTGCCAGCAGGCTTACTAGCGGGAGGACCAATGAGCAGTTCTTC.

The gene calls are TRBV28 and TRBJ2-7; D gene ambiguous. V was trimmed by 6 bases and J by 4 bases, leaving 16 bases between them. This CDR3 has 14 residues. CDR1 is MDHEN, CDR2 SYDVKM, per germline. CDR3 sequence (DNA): TGTGCCAGCAGACCGTTACCCAAGACTTACGAGCAGTACTTC. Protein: CASRPLPKTYEQYF.

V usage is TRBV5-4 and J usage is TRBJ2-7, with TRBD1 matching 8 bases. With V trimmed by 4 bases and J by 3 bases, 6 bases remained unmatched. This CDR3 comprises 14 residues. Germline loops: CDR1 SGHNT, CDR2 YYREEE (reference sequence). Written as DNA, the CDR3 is TGTGCCAGCAGCACCGGGACAGGATTCTACGAGCAGTACTTC. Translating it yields CASSTGTGFYEQYF.

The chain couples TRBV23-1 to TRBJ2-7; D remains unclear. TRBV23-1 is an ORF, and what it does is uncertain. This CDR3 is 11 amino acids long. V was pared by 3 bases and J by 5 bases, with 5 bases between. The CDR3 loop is CASSQGDEQYF. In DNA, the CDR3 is TGCGCCAGCAGTCAGGGTGACGAGCAGTACTTC.

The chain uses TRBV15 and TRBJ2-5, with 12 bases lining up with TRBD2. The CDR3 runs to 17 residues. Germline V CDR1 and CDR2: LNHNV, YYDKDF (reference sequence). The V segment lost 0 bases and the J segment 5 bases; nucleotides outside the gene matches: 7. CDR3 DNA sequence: TGTGCCACCAGCAGAGATCTCCTAGCGGGAGGGGTTGAGACCCAGTACTTC. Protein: CATSRDLLAGGVETQYF. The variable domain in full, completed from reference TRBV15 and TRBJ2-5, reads DAMVIQNPRYQVTQFGKPVTLSCSQTLNHNVMYWYQQKSSQAPKLLFHYYDKDFNNEADTPDNFQSRRPNTSFCFLDIRSPGLGDTAMYLCATSRDLLAGGVETQYFGPGTRLLVL.